This TCR beta chain is from a study of identical twins. TCRdb re-analysed the 5' RACE reads in MiXCR, keeping a single row per CDR3 protein. The sample has fewer than 900,000 distinct CDR3 sequences, 15% to 20% seen once. The V gene's germline CDR1 is ENHRY and CDR2 SYGVKD. This CDR3 has 14 amino acids. Trimming removed 7 bases at V and 0 bases at J, with 11 bases between. The same data also went into a second study, on T cells expressing NK-cell markers.

The specimen was PBMCs. The chain employs TRBV10-3 and TRBJ2-3; unclear D gene. The sequence derives from a woman between 18 and 30 years old in good health. As DNA, the CDR3 is TGTGCCATCAAGGGCGGTCTTAGCACAGATACGCAGTATTTT. Its translation: CAIKGGLSTDTQYF.